This T cell receptor beta chain was found in a study of shared clonotypes between healthy human individuals. Broader study findings: Estimated clonotype richness was generally higher in naive than memory subsets. Generation probabilities were higher for clonotypes shared across all four sorted-subset donors than for unshared ones. The represented genetic and exposure-history diversity was limited by the small number of donors.

Clones were sequenced by immunoSEQ multiplex PCR, and TCRdb holds only the in-frame ones, with some missing. The sample shows some 2 million clones, approximately 95% of them seen only once. Trimming cost V 5 bases and J 4 bases; bases outside gene matches: 7. The CDR3 length is 14 residues. CDR1 is SGHDT, CDR2 YYEEEE, per germline. CD8 cells regarded as naive lacked CD45RO, were positively chosen for CCR7, and omitted terminally differentiated effector memory CD45RA+ cells. As for this clone: Its antigen is not known.

This sequence joins TRBV5-6 and TRBJ1-1; 8 nucleotides match TRBD1. Input material: naive CD8+ T cells sorted from blood. The receptor was isolated from a man between 18 and 29 years old in good health. DNA for the CDR3: TGTGCCAGCAGGAATCAGGGGGCAATCACTGAAGCTTTCTTT. The encoded protein is CASRNQGAITEAFF.